The T cell receptor (beta chain) under discussion was sequenced for a study of spatial heterogeneity in lung cancer. Study overall: Alpha-chain sequences were consistently detected less often than beta-chain sequences. Whole-study results and caveats: Expanded alpha and beta TCR counts within tumors tracked tumor mutation counts.

This clonotype came up once. Its antigen remains unidentified. The library was built for alpha chains, so this beta chain is an off-target read and its size means little. The CDR3 has 11 amino acids. The germline CDR1 and CDR2 sequences are DFQATT and SNEGSKA (reference sequence). V lost 8 bases, J lost 10 bases, and 8 bases stayed unmatched. From the 5' RACE reads, TCRdb called clonotypes with MiXCR, one entry per CDR3 protein. The table has about 5,100 distinct CDR3 sequences, 5.5% to 8% seen once; the top ten hold approximately 39%. Described time point: sample taken at primary tumor resection. Whole RNA, which was extracted from tumor, nontumor lung tissue or frozen PBMC, was sequenced without any cell sorting.

The TCR originated in a female donor with early-stage non-small cell lung cancer. Material: lung tumor tissue, obtained at surgery. This chain uses TRBV20-1 with TRBJ2-1; 7 bases fit TRBD2. The CDR3 loop is CSIGGSGEQFF. The CDR3 DNA reads as TGCAGTATAGGCGGGAGTGGAGAGCAGTTCTTC.